This record covers a single TCR beta chain. The data were obtained in a study of blood T cell repertoires in COVID-19. Here immunoSEQ multiplex PCR was the method, and the copy in TCRdb shows in-frame clones only, minus some. The repertoire holds about 150,000 clones, roughly 83% seen once, with about 5.2% in the top ten. The trim removed 4 bases at V and 9 bases at J, leaving 5 bases unmatched. This CDR3 spans 12 amino acids. The germline gives CDR1 SGHAT, CDR2 FQNNGV. Sequencing was performed on PBMCs or T cells enriched from blood (not recorded which). The chain couples TRBV11-2 to TRBJ1-1; 7 bases line up with TRBD1. The clonotype originates from a man aged 65 to 85 who had been exposed to COVID-19. DNA of the CDR3: TGTGCCAGCAGCTCATTGGGACAGCAAGCTTTCTTT. This translates into CASSSLGQQAFF. Full variable domain (remainder filled in from reference TRBV11-2 and TRBJ1-1): EAGVAQSPRYKIIEKRQSVAFWCNPISGHATLYWYQQILGQGPKLLIQFQNNGVVDDSQLPKDRFSAERLKGVDSTLKIQPAKLEDSAVYLCASSSLGQQAFFGQGTRLTVV.